This T cell receptor (beta chain) was retrieved from a study of beta chain features in type 1 diabetes. The study, taken as a whole, reports: Cells with high TCR expression could be over-represented by cDNA sequencing.

Expressed TCRB transcripts were sequenced after all isolated RNA was converted to cDNA. Some clones are missing from TCRdb's copy, which holds only in-frame ones; the method was immunoSEQ multiplex PCR. The data contain 900,000 or so clones, roughly a sixth of them seen just once; the ten biggest clones take up about 0.025%. The germline gives CDR1 MGHDK, CDR2 SYGVNS. The CDR3 covers 15 residues. The V end lost 0 bases, the J end lost 6 bases, and 11 bases lay between the germline ends. Regarding this clone: The antigen is not known.

The TCR sequence derives from a woman under 30 in good health. This chain uses TRBV25-1 with TRBJ1-4; D is unresolved. The source material was naive CD4+ T cells from blood. In nucleotides, the CDR3 is TGTGCCAGCAGTGAATACGGGAACGGGGATGAAAAACTGTTTTTT. This encodes CASSEYGNGDEKLFF. The full variable domain, with the rest looked up from reference TRBV25-1 and TRBJ1-4, is EADIYQTPRYLVIGTGKKITLECSQTMGHDKMYWYQQDPGMELHLIHYSYGVNSTEKGDLSSESTVSRIRTEHFPLTLESARPSHTSQYLCASSEYGNGDEKLFFGSGTQLSVL.